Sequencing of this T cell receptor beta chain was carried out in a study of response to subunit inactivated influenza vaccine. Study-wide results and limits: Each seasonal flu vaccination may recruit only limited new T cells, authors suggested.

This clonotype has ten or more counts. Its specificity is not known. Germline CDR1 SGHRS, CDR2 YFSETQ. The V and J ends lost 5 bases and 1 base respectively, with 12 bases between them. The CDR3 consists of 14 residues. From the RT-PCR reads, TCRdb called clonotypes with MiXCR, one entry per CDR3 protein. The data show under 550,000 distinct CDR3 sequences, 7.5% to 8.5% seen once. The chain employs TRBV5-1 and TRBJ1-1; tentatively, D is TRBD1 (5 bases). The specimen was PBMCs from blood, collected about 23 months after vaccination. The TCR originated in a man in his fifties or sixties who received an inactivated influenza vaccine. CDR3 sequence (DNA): TGCGCCAGCAGAGTTGCGGGGGGGAACACTGAAGCTTTCTTT. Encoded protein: CASRVAGGNTEAFF.